Listed below are T cell receptor beta chains from one sample, sequenced in a study of blood T cells in healthy people across ages. TCRdb re-analysed the 5' RACE reads in MiXCR, keeping a single row per CDR3 protein. The sample yields about a million distinct CDR3 sequences, 40% to 60% seen once. Sequencing was performed on blood. The receptors originated from a man under 40 in good health. Both conserved end residues are part of each CDR3. Each record gives: V gene, J gene, D gene, CDR3 protein. The D gene is left open where the match is weak.

v_call: TRBV6-5
j_call: TRBJ1-1
d_call: -
cdr3_aa: CATYRDSNTEAFF

v_call: TRBV3-1
j_call: TRBJ2-5
d_call: -
cdr3_aa: CAILLRNQETQYF

v_call: TRBV11-2
j_call: TRBJ2-1
d_call: TRBD1
cdr3_aa: CASSFQGQAYNEQFF

v_call: TRBV2
j_call: TRBJ2-1
d_call: -
cdr3_aa: CASSEMGGGYVANEQFF

v_call: TRBV20-1
j_call: TRBJ2-5
d_call: TRBD2
cdr3_aa: CSARLAGRLQETQYF

v_call: TRBV4-1
j_call: TRBJ2-7
d_call: TRBD2
cdr3_aa: CASSQSTSGRAYEQYF

v_call: TRBV5-6
j_call: TRBJ2-3
d_call: TRBD2
cdr3_aa: CVSSLDGTSVTDTQYF

v_call: TRBV6-2/TRBV6-3
j_call: TRBJ2-5
d_call: -
cdr3_aa: CASSYEGRNQETQYF

v_call: TRBV25-1
j_call: TRBJ2-3
d_call: -
cdr3_aa: CASSESTGIDTQYF

v_call: TRBV27
j_call: TRBJ1-1
d_call: TRBD1
cdr3_aa: CASSLGRGFTEAFF

v_call: TRBV5-1
j_call: TRBJ2-7
d_call: -
cdr3_aa: CASSQRNRDAYEQYF

v_call: TRBV21-1
j_call: TRBJ2-6
d_call: -
cdr3_aa: CASSIRDSGANVLTF

v_call: TRBV5-4
j_call: TRBJ2-5
d_call: -
cdr3_aa: CASSLDVGPLEQYF

v_call: TRBV7-2
j_call: TRBJ1-3
d_call: -
cdr3_aa: CTSSSGQLSGNTIYF

v_call: TRBV29-1
j_call: TRBJ2-1
d_call: -
cdr3_aa: CSVWAAYNEQFF

v_call: TRBV28
j_call: TRBJ2-5
d_call: -
cdr3_aa: CASSIPGPTQETQYF

v_call: TRBV6-2/TRBV6-3
j_call: TRBJ2-5
d_call: -
cdr3_aa: CASMTEETQYF

v_call: TRBV18
j_call: TRBJ2-1
d_call: -
cdr3_aa: CASSPTGSNEQFF

v_call: TRBV20-1
j_call: TRBJ2-5
d_call: TRBD1
cdr3_aa: CSALDRGGETQYF

v_call: TRBV11-2
j_call: TRBJ1-2
d_call: -
cdr3_aa: CASSYRTGRTVGGYTF

v_call: TRBV4-1
j_call: TRBJ2-5
d_call: -
cdr3_aa: CASSRSREPQETQYF

v_call: TRBV29-1
j_call: TRBJ1-1
d_call: -
cdr3_aa: CSVELQGTNTEAFF

v_call: TRBV29-1
j_call: TRBJ1-2
d_call: -
cdr3_aa: CSVGPQGSYGYTF

v_call: TRBV7-2
j_call: TRBJ2-7
d_call: -
cdr3_aa: CASSGDTSYEQYF

v_call: TRBV28
j_call: TRBJ1-2
d_call: -
cdr3_aa: CASSLFRGDYGYTF

v_call: TRBV6-2/TRBV6-3
j_call: TRBJ1-2
d_call: -
cdr3_aa: CASRHGGANYGYTF

v_call: TRBV7-8
j_call: TRBJ1-2
d_call: -
cdr3_aa: CASSLDTKPNYGYTF